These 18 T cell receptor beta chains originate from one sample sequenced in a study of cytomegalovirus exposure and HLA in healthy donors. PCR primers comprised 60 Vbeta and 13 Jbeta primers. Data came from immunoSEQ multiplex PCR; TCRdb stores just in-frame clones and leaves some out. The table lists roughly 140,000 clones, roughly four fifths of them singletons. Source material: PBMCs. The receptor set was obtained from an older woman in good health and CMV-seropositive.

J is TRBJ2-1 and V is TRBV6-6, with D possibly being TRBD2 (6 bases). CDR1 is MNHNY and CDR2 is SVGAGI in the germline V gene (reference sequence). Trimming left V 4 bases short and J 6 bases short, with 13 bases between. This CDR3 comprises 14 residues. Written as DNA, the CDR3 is TGTGCCAGCAGTTTCCGGGACTTACCCAATGAGCAGTTCTTC. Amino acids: CASSFRDLPNEQFF.

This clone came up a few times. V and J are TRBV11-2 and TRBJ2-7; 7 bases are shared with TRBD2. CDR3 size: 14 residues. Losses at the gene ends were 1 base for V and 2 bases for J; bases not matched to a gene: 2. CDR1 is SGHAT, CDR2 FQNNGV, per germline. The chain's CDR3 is CASSLAGGTYEQYF. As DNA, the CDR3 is TGTGCCAGCAGCTTAGCGGGGGGAACCTACGAGCAGTACTTC.

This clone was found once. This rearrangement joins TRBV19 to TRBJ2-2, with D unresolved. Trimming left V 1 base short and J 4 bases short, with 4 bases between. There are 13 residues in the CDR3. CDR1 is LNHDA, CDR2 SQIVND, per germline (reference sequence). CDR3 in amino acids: CASSIAVTGELFF. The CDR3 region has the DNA TGTGCCAGTAGTATAGCGGTCACCGGGGAGCTGTTTTTT. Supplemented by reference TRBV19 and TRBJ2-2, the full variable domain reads DGGITQSPKYLFRKEGQNVTLSCEQNLNHDAMYWYRQDPGQGLRLIYYSQIVNDFQKGDIAEGYSVSREKKESFPLTVTSAQKNPTAFYLCASSIAVTGELFFGEGSRLTVL.

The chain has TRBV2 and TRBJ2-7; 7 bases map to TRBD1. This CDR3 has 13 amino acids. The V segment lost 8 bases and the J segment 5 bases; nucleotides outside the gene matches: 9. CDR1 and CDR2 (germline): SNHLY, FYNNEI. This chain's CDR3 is CASAKQGRDEQYF. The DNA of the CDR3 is TGTGCCAGCGCCAAACAGGGGAGAGACGAGCAGTACTTC.

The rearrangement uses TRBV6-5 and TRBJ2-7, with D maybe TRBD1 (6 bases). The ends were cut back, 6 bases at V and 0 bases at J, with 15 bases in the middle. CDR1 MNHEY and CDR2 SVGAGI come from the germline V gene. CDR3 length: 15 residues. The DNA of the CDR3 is TGTGCCAGCAGGCGATTGGAACAGGGCTCCTACGAGCAGTACTTC. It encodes CASRRLEQGSYEQYF.

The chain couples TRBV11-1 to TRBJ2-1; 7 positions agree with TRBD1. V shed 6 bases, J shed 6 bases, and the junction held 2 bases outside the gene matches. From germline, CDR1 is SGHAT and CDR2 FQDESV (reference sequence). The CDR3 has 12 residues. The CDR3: CASRQGSNEQFF. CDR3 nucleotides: TGTGCCAGCAGACAGGGGTCCAATGAGCAGTTCTTC. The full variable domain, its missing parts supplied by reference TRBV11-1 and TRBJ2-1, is EAEVAQSPRYKITEKSQAVAFWCDPISGHATLYWYRQILGQGPELLVQFQDESVVDDSQLPKDRFSAERLKGVDSTLKIQPAELGDSAMYLCASRQGSNEQFFGPGTRLTVL.

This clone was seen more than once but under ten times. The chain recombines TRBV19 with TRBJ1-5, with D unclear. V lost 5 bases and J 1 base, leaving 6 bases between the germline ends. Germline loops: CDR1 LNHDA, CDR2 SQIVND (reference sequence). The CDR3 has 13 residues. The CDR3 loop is CASSPQSNQPQHF. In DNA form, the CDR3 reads TGTGCCAGTAGTCCGCAGAGCAATCAGCCCCAGCATTTT.

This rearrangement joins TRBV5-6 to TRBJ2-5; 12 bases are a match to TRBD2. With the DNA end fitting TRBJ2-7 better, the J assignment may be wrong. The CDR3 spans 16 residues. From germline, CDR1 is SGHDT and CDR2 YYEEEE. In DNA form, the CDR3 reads TGTGCCAGCAGCACTACCACTAGCGGGAGGTCCTACGAGCAGTACTTC. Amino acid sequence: CASSTTTSGRSYEQYF.

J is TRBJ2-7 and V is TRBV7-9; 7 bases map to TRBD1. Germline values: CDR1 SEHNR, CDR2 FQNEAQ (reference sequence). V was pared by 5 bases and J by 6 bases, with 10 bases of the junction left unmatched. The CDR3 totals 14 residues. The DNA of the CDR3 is TGTGCCAGCAGCGTTGGGACAGTGCCTTTCGAGCAGTACTTC. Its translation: CASSVGTVPFEQYF. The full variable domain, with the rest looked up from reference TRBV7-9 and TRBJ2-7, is DTGVSQNPRHKITKRGQNVTFRCDPISEHNRLYWYRQTLGQGPEFLTYFQNEAQLEKSRLLSDRFSAERPKGSFSTLEIQRTEQGDSAMYLCASSVGTVPFEQYFGPGTRLTVT.

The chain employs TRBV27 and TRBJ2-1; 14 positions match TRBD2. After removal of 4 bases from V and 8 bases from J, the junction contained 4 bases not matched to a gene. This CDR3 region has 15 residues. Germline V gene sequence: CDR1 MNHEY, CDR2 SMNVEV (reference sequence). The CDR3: CASSSRLAGGDEQFF. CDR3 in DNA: TGTGCCAGCAGTTCCCGACTAGCGGGAGGGGATGAGCAGTTCTTC.

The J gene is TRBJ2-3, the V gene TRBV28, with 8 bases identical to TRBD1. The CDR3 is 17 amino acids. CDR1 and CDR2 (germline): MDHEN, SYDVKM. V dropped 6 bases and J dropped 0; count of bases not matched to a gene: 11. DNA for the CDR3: TGTGCCAGCAGCTCCCGGACAGGGCCACCCAGCACAGATACGCAGTATTTT. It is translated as CASSSRTGPPSTDTQYF. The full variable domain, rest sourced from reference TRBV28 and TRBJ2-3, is DVKVTQSSRYLVKRTGEKVFLECVQDMDHENMFWYRQDPGLGLRLIYFSYDVKMKEKGDIPEGYSVSREKKERFSLILESASTNQTSMYLCASSSRTGPPSTDTQYFGPGTRLTVL.

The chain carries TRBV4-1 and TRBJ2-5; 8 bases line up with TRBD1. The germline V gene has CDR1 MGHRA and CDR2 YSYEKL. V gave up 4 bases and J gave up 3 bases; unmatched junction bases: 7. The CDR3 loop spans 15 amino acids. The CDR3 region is CASSPVTGAEETQYF. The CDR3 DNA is TGCGCCAGCAGCCCTGTGACAGGGGCGGAAGAGACCCAGTACTTC.

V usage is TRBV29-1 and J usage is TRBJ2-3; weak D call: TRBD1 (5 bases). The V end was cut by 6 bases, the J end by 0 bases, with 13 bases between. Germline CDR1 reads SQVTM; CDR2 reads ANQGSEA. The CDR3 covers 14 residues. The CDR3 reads CSVRQKTSTDTQYF. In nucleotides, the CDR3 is TGCAGCGTAAGACAGAAAACTAGCACAGATACGCAGTATTTT.

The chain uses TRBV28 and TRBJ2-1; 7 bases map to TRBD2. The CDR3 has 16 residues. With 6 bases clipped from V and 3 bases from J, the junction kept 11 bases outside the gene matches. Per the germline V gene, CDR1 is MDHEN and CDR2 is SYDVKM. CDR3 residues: CASSPGGGENYNEQFF. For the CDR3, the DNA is TGTGCCAGCAGCCCCGGGGGAGGGGAAAACTACAATGAGCAGTTCTTC.

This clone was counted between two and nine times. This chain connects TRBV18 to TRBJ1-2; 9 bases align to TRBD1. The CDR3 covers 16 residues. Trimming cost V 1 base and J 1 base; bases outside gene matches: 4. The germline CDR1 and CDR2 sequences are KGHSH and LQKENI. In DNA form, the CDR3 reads TGTGCCAGCTCACCACAACAGGGGGCGATTAACTATGGCTACACCTTC. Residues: CASSPQQGAINYGYTF.

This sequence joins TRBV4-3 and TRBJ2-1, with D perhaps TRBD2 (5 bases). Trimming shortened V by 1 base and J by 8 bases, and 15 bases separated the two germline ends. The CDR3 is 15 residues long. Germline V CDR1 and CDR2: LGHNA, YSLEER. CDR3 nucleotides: TGCGCCAGCAGCCAAGGCCCTAGCTTGGTGGATGAGCAGTTCTTC. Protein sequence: CASSQGPSLVDEQFF.

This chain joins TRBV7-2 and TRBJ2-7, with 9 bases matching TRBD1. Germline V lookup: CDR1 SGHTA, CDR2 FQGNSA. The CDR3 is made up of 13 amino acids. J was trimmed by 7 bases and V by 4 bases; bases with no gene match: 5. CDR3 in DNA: TGTGCCAGCAGCTATACCGGGACAGGGGAGCAGTACTTC. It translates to CASSYTGTGEQYF. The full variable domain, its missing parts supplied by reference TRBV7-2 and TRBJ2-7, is GAGVSQSPSNKVTEKGKDVELRCDPISGHTALYWYRQSLGQGLEFLIYFQGNSAPDKSGLPSDRFSAERTGGSVSTLTIQRTQQEDSAVYLCASSYTGTGEQYFGPGTRLTVT.

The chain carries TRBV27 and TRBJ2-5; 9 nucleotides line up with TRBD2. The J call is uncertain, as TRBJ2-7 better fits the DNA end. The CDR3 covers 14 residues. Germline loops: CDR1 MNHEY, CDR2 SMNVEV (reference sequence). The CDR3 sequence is CASSIAGESYEQYF. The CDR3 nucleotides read TGTGCCAGCAGTATAGCGGGAGAATCCTACGAGCAGTACTTC.